This T cell receptor beta chain was captured by sequencing in a study of blood T cell repertoires in COVID-19. Across the study: From the United States, Italy and Spain came samples of acute and convalescent COVID-19. T cells, B-cell-depleted T cells, or PBMCs provided the cDNA or gDNA that served as material.

The method was immunoSEQ multiplex PCR; TCRdb's version includes in-frame clones alone and lacks a portion of them. Counted here are roughly 280,000 clones, 80% to 85% occurring once; the ten biggest clones make up around 4.2%. J gave up 0 bases and V 1 base, and 5 bases lay outside the gene matches. The CDR3 is 18 residues long. Germline CDR1 is MNHEY and CDR2 is SVGEGT. The material sequenced was peripheral blood. The chain employs TRBV6-2 or TRBV6-3 and TRBJ2-3; TRBD2 matches 12 bases. This TCR was recovered from a man aged 55 to 70 with acute or convalescent COVID-19. The CDR3 loop is CASSYWLAGGRSTDTQYF. In nucleotides, the CDR3 is TGTGCCAGCAGTTACTGGCTAGCGGGGGGGCGGAGCACAGATACGCAGTATTTT.